These T cell receptor beta chains were read from a single sample in a study of blood T cell repertoires in COVID-19. TCRdb's copy holds only in-frame clones and misses some; the assay was immunoSEQ multiplex PCR. The sample records about 400,000 clones, 86% being singletons. Sequenced sample: peripheral blood. The receptor set was obtained from a woman aged 60-75 years with COVID-19, enrolled during active disease. CDR3s include the opening cysteine and the closing phenylalanine or tryptophan. D genes are given only for firm matches. Where a row states a size, it is once, few, many or the class of an expanded clone; other rows omit it.

V gene: TRBV19; J gene: TRBJ1-4; clone size: .; D gene: .; CDR3 protein: CASSPRTPWGEKLFF; CDR3 DNA: TGTGCCAGTAGTCCCCGGACACCATGGGGTGAAAAACTGTTTTTT
V gene: TRBV11-2; J gene: TRBJ1-2; clone size: .; D gene: TRBD1; CDR3 protein: CASTPGAQGANGYTF; CDR3 DNA: TGTGCCAGCACCCCCGGGGCGCAGGGGGCCAATGGCTACACCTTC
V gene: TRBV9; J gene: TRBJ2-3; clone size: .; D gene: TRBD2; CDR3 protein: CASSVDASGGQDTQYF; CDR3 DNA: TGTGCCAGCAGCGTAGACGCTTCGGGGGGGCAAGATACGCAGTATTTT
V gene: TRBV19; J gene: TRBJ2-1; clone size: .; D gene: .; CDR3 protein: CASTKTIDSSNEQFF; CDR3 DNA: TGTGCCAGTACCAAAACCATCGACAGTTCCAATGAGCAGTTCTTC
V gene: TRBV5-1; J gene: TRBJ2-3; clone size: .; D gene: .; CDR3 protein: CASSLASGEDTQYF; CDR3 DNA: TGCGCCAGCAGCTTGGCCTCAGGGGAGGATACGCAGTATTTT
V gene: TRBV5-5; J gene: TRBJ1-1; clone size: .; D gene: .; CDR3 protein: CASSLWGGTEAFF; CDR3 DNA: TGTGCCAGCAGCTTGTGGGGGGGCACTGAAGCTTTCTTT
V gene: TRBV3-1/TRBV3-2; J gene: TRBJ1-1; clone size: .; D gene: .; CDR3 protein: CASSYTQGTEAFF; CDR3 DNA: TGTGCCAGCAGCTACACCCAGGGGACTGAAGCTTTCTTT
V gene: TRBV6-2/TRBV6-3; J gene: TRBJ2-7; clone size: .; D gene: .; CDR3 protein: CASSYKGAYEQYF; CDR3 DNA: TGTGCCAGCAGTTACAAAGGGGCCTACGAGCAGTACTTC
V gene: TRBV21-1; J gene: TRBJ1-2; clone size: .; D gene: .; CDR3 protein: CASSKAGRGPIYGYTF; CDR3 DNA: TGTGCCAGCAGCAAAGCTGGCAGGGGACCCATCTATGGCTACACCTTC
V gene: TRBV19; J gene: TRBJ1-5; clone size: few; D gene: .; CDR3 protein: CASSPQGGGQPQHF; CDR3 DNA: TGTGCCAGTAGTCCTCAGGGTGGCGGTCAGCCCCAGCATTTT
V gene: TRBV5-8; J gene: TRBJ1-2; clone size: few; D gene: .; CDR3 protein: CASSLGPQITYGYTF; CDR3 DNA: TGTGCCAGCAGCTTGGGGCCCCAGATCACCTATGGCTACACCTTC
V gene: TRBV19; J gene: TRBJ1-2; clone size: once; D gene: .; CDR3 protein: CASSISAGNGYTF; CDR3 DNA: TGTGCCAGTAGTATTTCGGCGGGCAATGGCTACACCTTC
V gene: TRBV7-3; J gene: TRBJ2-7; clone size: .; D gene: .; CDR3 protein: CASSPTDRTTEQYF; CDR3 DNA: TGTGCCAGCAGCCCCACAGACAGAACCACCGAGCAGTACTTC
V gene: TRBV7-2; J gene: TRBJ2-1; clone size: .; D gene: TRBD2; CDR3 protein: CASSLFLSSGGPQFF; CDR3 DNA: TGTGCCAGCAGCTTATTCCTGTCCTCGGGGGGGCCTCAGTTCTTC
V gene: TRBV5-4; J gene: TRBJ2-1; clone size: .; D gene: .; CDR3 protein: CASSLGLDSYNEQFF; CDR3 DNA: TGTGCCAGCAGCTTGGGCCTAGACTCCTACAATGAGCAGTTCTTC
V gene: TRBV2; J gene: TRBJ2-5; clone size: .; D gene: .; CDR3 protein: CATTGLQETQYF; CDR3 DNA: TGTGCCACCACTGGACTACAAGAGACCCAGTACTTC
V gene: TRBV5-6; J gene: TRBJ2-7; clone size: .; D gene: .; CDR3 protein: CASSLGRSEQYF; CDR3 DNA: TGTGCCAGCAGCTTGGGTAGATCCGAGCAGTACTTC
V gene: TRBV3-1/TRBV3-2; J gene: TRBJ2-3; clone size: .; D gene: .; CDR3 protein: CASSQDSYTTDTDTQYF; CDR3 DNA: TGTGCCAGCAGCCAAGACAGCTATACGACAGACACAGATACGCAGTATTTT
V gene: TRBV6-1; J gene: TRBJ2-2; clone size: once; D gene: TRBD2; CDR3 protein: CASSSSGESTGELFF; CDR3 DNA: TGTGCCAGCAGTTCGAGCGGGGAGAGCACCGGGGAGCTGTTTTTT
V gene: TRBV9; J gene: TRBJ1-4; clone size: .; D gene: TRBD1; CDR3 protein: CASSSRPGTGGEKLFF; CDR3 DNA: TGTGCCAGCAGCTCCCGACCCGGGACAGGGGGTGAAAAACTGTTTTTT
V gene: TRBV3-1/TRBV3-2; J gene: TRBJ1-2; clone size: .; D gene: TRBD1; CDR3 protein: CASSQLWTGGDGYTF; CDR3 DNA: TGTGCCAGCAGCCAACTTTGGACAGGGGGCGATGGCTACACCTTC
V gene: TRBV7-8; J gene: TRBJ1-5; clone size: .; D gene: TRBD1; CDR3 protein: CASSGDRGPSNQPQHF; CDR3 DNA: TGTGCCAGCAGCGGGGACAGGGGCCCTAGCAATCAGCCCCAGCATTTT
V gene: TRBV12-3/TRBV12-4; J gene: TRBJ1-1; clone size: .; D gene: .; CDR3 protein: CASTRTDRTEAFF; CDR3 DNA: TGTGCCAGCACCCGGACAGATCGGACTGAAGCTTTCTTT
V gene: TRBV6-5; J gene: TRBJ1-2; clone size: .; D gene: TRBD1; CDR3 protein: CASKFRDRGSGYTF; CDR3 DNA: TGTGCCAGCAAATTTAGGGACAGGGGTTCTGGCTACACCTTC
V gene: TRBV6-5; J gene: TRBJ1-1; clone size: .; D gene: TRBD1; CDR3 protein: CASSYPGQVDAFF; CDR3 DNA: TGTGCCAGCAGTTACCCCGGACAGGTTGACGCTTTCTTT
V gene: TRBV11-3; J gene: TRBJ1-2; clone size: .; D gene: .; CDR3 protein: CASSSTIGQGYGYTF; CDR3 DNA: TGTGCCAGCAGCAGCACAATTGGGCAGGGCTATGGCTACACCTTC
V gene: TRBV7-2; J gene: TRBJ2-5; clone size: .; D gene: TRBD2; CDR3 protein: CASSYSGGPETQYF; CDR3 DNA: TGTGCCAGCAGCTATAGCGGGGGGCCAGAGACCCAGTACTTC
V gene: TRBV5-5; J gene: TRBJ1-2; clone size: .; D gene: TRBD1; CDR3 protein: CASSVGQDTTLYGYTF; CDR3 DNA: TGTGCCAGCAGCGTCGGACAGGACACTACTCTCTATGGCTACACCTTC
V gene: TRBV3-1/TRBV3-2; J gene: TRBJ1-2; clone size: .; D gene: .; CDR3 protein: CASSLQGVKNYGYTF; CDR3 DNA: TGTGCCAGCAGCCTACAAGGGGTCAAAAACTATGGCTACACCTTC
V gene: TRBV6-1; J gene: TRBJ2-2; clone size: once; D gene: TRBD1; CDR3 protein: CASSETGYTGELFF; CDR3 DNA: TGTGCCAGCAGTGAGACAGGGTACACCGGGGAGCTGTTTTTT
V gene: TRBV27; J gene: TRBJ2-5; clone size: .; D gene: .; CDR3 protein: CASSLSRLRETQYF; CDR3 DNA: TGTGCCAGCAGTTTATCGAGGTTGAGAGAGACCCAGTACTTC
V gene: TRBV3-1/TRBV3-2; J gene: TRBJ1-3; clone size: .; D gene: TRBD1; CDR3 protein: CASSQEPTGGFGNTIYF; CDR3 DNA: TGTGCCAGCAGCCAAGAACCGACAGGGGGCTTTGGAAACACCATATATTTT
V gene: TRBV30; J gene: TRBJ1-5; clone size: .; D gene: .; CDR3 protein: CAWSGTGYSNQPQHF; CDR3 DNA: TGTGCCTGGAGTGGGACTGGTTACTCCAATCAGCCCCAGCATTTT
V gene: TRBV27; J gene: TRBJ2-5; clone size: .; D gene: .; CDR3 protein: CASRRTGYQETQYF; CDR3 DNA: TGTGCCAGCAGGCGCACAGGGTACCAAGAGACCCAGTACTTC
V gene: TRBV25-1; J gene: TRBJ1-3; clone size: .; D gene: .; CDR3 protein: CASGAWAQGPGNTIYF; CDR3 DNA: TGTGCCAGCGGGGCCTGGGCACAGGGACCTGGAAACACCATATATTTT
V gene: TRBV7-9; J gene: TRBJ2-7; clone size: .; D gene: .; CDR3 protein: CASSFPGASSYEQYF; CDR3 DNA: TGTGCCAGCAGCTTCCCAGGGGCCTCCTCCTACGAGCAGTACTTC
V gene: TRBV6-6; J gene: TRBJ1-5; clone size: .; D gene: TRBD1; CDR3 protein: CASSYPGQADQPQHF; CDR3 DNA: TGTGCCAGCAGTTACCCGGGACAGGCTGATCAGCCCCAGCATTTT
V gene: TRBV7-2; J gene: TRBJ2-7; clone size: .; D gene: .; CDR3 protein: CASSLVDLFYEQYF; CDR3 DNA: TGTGCCAGCAGCTTAGTGGACTTATTCTACGAGCAGTACTTC
V gene: TRBV5-6; J gene: TRBJ1-2; clone size: .; D gene: .; CDR3 protein: CASSPGITTNYGYTF; CDR3 DNA: TGTGCCAGCAGCCCGGGTATCACTACAAACTATGGCTACACCTTC
V gene: TRBV7-2; J gene: TRBJ2-1; clone size: .; D gene: TRBD2; CDR3 protein: CASSSTSGGSSYNEQFF; CDR3 DNA: TGTGCCAGCAGCTCAACTAGCGGGGGGAGCTCCTACAATGAGCAGTTCTTC
V gene: TRBV5-6; J gene: TRBJ2-2; clone size: once; D gene: .; CDR3 protein: CASSVGPRDTGELFF; CDR3 DNA: TGTGCCAGCAGCGTGGGACCACGGGACACCGGGGAGCTGTTTTTT
V gene: TRBV3-1/TRBV3-2; J gene: TRBJ1-1; clone size: .; D gene: .; CDR3 protein: CASSKAGREAFF; CDR3 DNA: TGTGCCAGCAGCAAAGCAGGCAGGGAAGCTTTCTTT
V gene: TRBV29-1; J gene: TRBJ2-1; clone size: .; D gene: .; CDR3 protein: CSVGGRVYNEQFF; CDR3 DNA: TGCAGCGTTGGGGGCAGAGTATACAATGAGCAGTTCTTC
V gene: TRBV10-1; J gene: TRBJ1-2; clone size: .; D gene: .; CDR3 protein: CASKRSGGYTF; CDR3 DNA: TGCGCCAGCAAACGCTCGGGTGGCTACACCTTC
V gene: TRBV7-9; J gene: TRBJ2-5; clone size: .; D gene: TRBD2; CDR3 protein: CASGRGGEETQYF; CDR3 DNA: TGTGCCAGCGGGCGGGGGGGTGAAGAGACCCAGTACTTC
V gene: TRBV12-3/TRBV12-4; J gene: TRBJ1-1; clone size: .; D gene: .; CDR3 protein: CASSLIRGEAFF; CDR3 DNA: TGTGCCAGCAGTTTAATTCGAGGCGAAGCTTTCTTT
V gene: TRBV18; J gene: TRBJ1-5; clone size: .; D gene: .; CDR3 protein: CASSPEGDSNQPQHF; CDR3 DNA: TGTGCCAGCTCACCAGAGGGAGATAGCAATCAGCCCCAGCATTTT